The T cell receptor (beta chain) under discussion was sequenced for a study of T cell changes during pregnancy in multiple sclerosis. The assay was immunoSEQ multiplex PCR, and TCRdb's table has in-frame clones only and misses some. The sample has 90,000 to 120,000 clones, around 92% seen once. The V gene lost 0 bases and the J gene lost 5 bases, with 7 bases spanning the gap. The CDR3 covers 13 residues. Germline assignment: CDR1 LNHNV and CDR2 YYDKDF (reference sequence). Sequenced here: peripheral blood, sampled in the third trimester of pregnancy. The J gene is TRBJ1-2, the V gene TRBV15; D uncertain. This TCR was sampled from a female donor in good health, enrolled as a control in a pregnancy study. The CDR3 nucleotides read TGTGCCACCAGCAGAGATTTAACATATGGCTACACCTTC. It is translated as CATSRDLTYGYTF.